This entry describes one T cell receptor beta chain. What it binds is unknown. The study pooled second doses at about 4 or about 12 weeks. This entry belongs to a study of T cell responses to AZD1222 COVID-19 vaccine. General study findings and limits: The study found Spike-specific TCR breadth and depth rose after two AZD1222 doses. In a largely white British group with more females than males, clonal diversity was possibly underestimated. Baseline seropositivity occurred in only six AZD1222 recipients.

The CDR3 length is 16 residues. Per germline, CDR1 LGHNA and CDR2 YSLEER. V trimming: 1 base; J trimming: 3 bases; junction bases outside the gene matches: 4. Clones were sequenced by immunoSEQ multiplex PCR, and TCRdb holds only the in-frame ones, with some missing. The sample shows around 150,000 clones, approximately 95% of them seen only once. This receptor was identified in an adult who received the AZD1222 COVID-19 vaccine. The chain employs TRBV4-3 and TRBJ2-2; 8 bases fit TRBD1. The sequencing used peripheral blood, collected 28 days after the second AZD1222 dose. The DNA for the CDR3 is TGCGCCAGCAGCCAAGCCCTGGACAGGGACACCGGGGAGCTGTTTTTT. Encoded protein: CASSQALDRDTGELFF.